This is a list of T cell receptor beta chains from one sample in a study of control samples from healthy donors and cancer patients. The data were produced by immunoSEQ multiplex PCR, yet TCRdb's version contains in-frame clones alone and is incomplete. This table has 90,000 to 150,000 clones, around 88% appearing once. The source material was blood. Receptor source: a man between 40 and 49 years old in good health. The CDR3 runs from the conserved cysteine through the conserved F or W. D genes are given only for firm matches. Some rows mark clone size as missing; the rest say once, few, many or name a class of expanded clone.

clone size	D gene	V gene	J gene	CDR3 protein	CDR3 DNA
once	TRBD1	TRBV6-5	TRBJ2-3	CASRQGGDTQYF	TGTGCCAGCCGACAGGGTGGCGATACGCAGTATTTT
.	TRBD1	TRBV19	TRBJ2-7	CASSIPARRGIGEQYF	TGTGCCAGTAGTATTCCCGCCCGCAGGGGGATCGGCGAGCAGTACTTC
few	.	TRBV24-1	TRBJ2-3	CATHDSTDTQYF	TGTGCCACCCACGACAGCACAGATACGCAGTATTTT
.	TRBD1	TRBV18	TRBJ2-3	CASSPRPGGAGTDTQYF	TGTGCCAGCTCACCACGGCCAGGGGGCGCGGGGACAGATACGCAGTATTTT
.	.	TRBV3-1/TRBV3-2	TRBJ2-5	CASSQDLTGIQETQYF	TGTGCCAGCAGCCAAGATCTAACAGGGATTCAAGAGACCCAGTACTTC
.	.	TRBV4-1	TRBJ1-1	CASSPRLLRNTEAFF	TGCGCCAGCAGCCCTAGACTCTTACGGAACACTGAAGCTTTCTTT
.	.	TRBV5-4	TRBJ2-1	CASSLGGGRGIHEQFF	TGTGCCAGCAGCTTGGGGGGAGGTAGGGGAATCCATGAGCAGTTCTTC
.	.	TRBV3-1/TRBV3-2	TRBJ2-7	CASRALGSLNEQYF	TGTGCCAGCAGAGCTTTAGGTTCCTTGAATGAGCAGTACTTC
.	TRBD1	TRBV20-1	TRBJ1-1	CSASSGGGTEAFF	TGCAGTGCTAGTTCAGGGGGCGGCACTGAAGCTTTCTTT
.	TRBD1	TRBV5-1	TRBJ1-4	CASRTETGWSEKLFF	TGCGCCAGCAGAACCGAGACAGGGTGGAGTGAAAAACTGTTTTTT
.	TRBD1	TRBV7-2	TRBJ1-2	CASSLSPTGFYGYTF	TGTGCCAGCAGCTTATCCCCGACAGGGTTCTATGGCTACACCTTC
.	TRBD2	TRBV3-1/TRBV3-2	TRBJ2-1	CASSQAPQTSGYNEQFF	TGTGCCAGCAGCCAAGCTCCCCAGACTAGCGGATACAATGAGCAGTTCTTC
.	.	TRBV4-1	TRBJ1-1	CASSQGSRTEAFF	TGCGCCAGCAGCCAGGGGAGTCGGACTGAAGCTTTCTTT
.	.	TRBV7-9	TRBJ1-4	CASSLQRGNNEKLFF	TGTGCCAGCAGCTTACAGCGGGGAAATAATGAAAAACTGTTTTTT
.	TRBD1	TRBV9	TRBJ1-3	CASSVGPDRGNTIYF	TGTGCCAGCAGCGTAGGGCCGGACAGGGGAAACACCATATATTTT
.	.	TRBV7-6	TRBJ2-7	CASSPRSQGSYEQYF	TGTGCCAGCAGCCCCCGGAGTCAGGGATCCTACGAGCAGTACTTC
.	TRBD1	TRBV4-2	TRBJ1-4	CASSLRTGGNEKLFF	TGTGCCAGCAGCCTTCGGACAGGGGGCAATGAAAAACTGTTTTTT
.	.	TRBV14	TRBJ2-1	CASNSARINNEQFF	TGTGCCAGTAATAGTGCCCGAATTAACAATGAGCAGTTCTTC
.	.	TRBV7-9	TRBJ1-3	CASSLEGSGNTIYF	TGTGCCAGCAGCTTAGAGGGATCCGGAAACACCATATATTTT
many	TRBD1	TRBV3-1/TRBV3-2	TRBJ1-4	CASSRMTGGAGEKLFF	TGTGCCAGCAGTCGGATGACAGGGGGCGCGGGTGAAAAACTGTTTTTT
.	.	TRBV10-1	TRBJ2-2	CASSDPARNTGELFF	TGCGCCAGCAGTGACCCGGCCCGGAACACCGGGGAGCTGTTTTTT
.	.	TRBV29-1	TRBJ1-1	CSVAQQTNTEAFF	TGCAGCGTTGCCCAACAGACTAACACTGAAGCTTTCTTT
once	.	TRBV5-1	TRBJ1-1	CASSFSGWNTEAFF	TGCGCCAGCAGCTTTTCAGGGTGGAACACTGAAGCTTTCTTT
.	TRBD1	TRBV25-1	TRBJ2-7	CASSDGTGMPYEQYF	TGTGCCAGCAGTGACGGGACAGGAATGCCCTACGAGCAGTACTTC
.	.	TRBV7-9	TRBJ2-2	CASTSQGHTGELFF	TGTGCCAGCACGTCCCAGGGGCACACCGGGGAGCTGTTTTTT
.	TRBD1	TRBV7-9	TRBJ1-1	CASTRRGQGIIAFF	TGTGCCAGCACCCGGAGGGGACAGGGTATAATAGCTTTCTTT
.	.	TRBV5-4	TRBJ1-1	CASSLDLVTEAFF	TGTGCCAGCAGCTTAGACCTAGTCACTGAAGCTTTCTTT
.	.	TRBV24-1	TRBJ1-2	CATPGNYGYTF	TGTGCCACTCCGGGAAACTATGGCTACACCTTC
once	TRBD1	TRBV19	TRBJ1-5	CATWTGGFGQPQHF	TGTGCCACTTGGACAGGGGGCTTTGGGCAGCCCCAGCATTTT
.	.	TRBV30	TRBJ1-1	CAWSVSRGGTEAFF	TGTGCCTGGAGTGTATCCAGGGGTGGCACTGAAGCTTTCTTT
.	.	TRBV7-2	TRBJ1-5	CASSLGTNQPQHF	TGTGCCAGCAGCTTAGGGACGAATCAGCCCCAGCATTTT
.	.	TRBV12-3/TRBV12-4	TRBJ1-2	CASSLRRGYGYTF	TGTGCCAGCAGTTTACGACGGGGCTATGGCTACACCTTC
once	.	TRBV14	TRBJ2-7	CASSRSFGSYEQYF	TGTGCCAGCAGCCGGTCCTTTGGGTCCTACGAGCAGTACTTC
many	.	TRBV24-1	TRBJ1-2	CATGGNYGYTF	TGTGCCACCGGGGGTAACTATGGCTACACCTTC
.	TRBD1	TRBV9	TRBJ1-2	CASSVAQGGGYTF	TGTGCCAGCAGCGTAGCACAGGGGGGAGGCTACACCTTC
.	.	TRBV7-3	TRBJ2-2	CASSLTRVTGELFF	TGTGCCAGCAGCTTAACCAGGGTCACCGGGGAGCTGTTTTTT
.	.	TRBV28	TRBJ1-2	CASSFYPDHRGYTF	TGTGCCAGCAGCTTTTACCCGGACCATCGGGGCTACACCTTC
.	.	TRBV7-9	TRBJ1-2	CASRRLTHYGYTF	TGTGCCAGCCGAAGGCTAACCCACTATGGCTACACCTTC
once	.	TRBV12-3/TRBV12-4	TRBJ2-3	CASSLLVDTQYF	TGTGCCAGCAGTTTGCTGGTAGATACGCAGTATTTT
.	.	TRBV27	TRBJ2-1	CASTESFNNEQFF	TGTGCCAGCACCGAATCATTCAACAATGAGCAGTTCTTC
.	.	TRBV5-6	TRBJ1-6	CASSSGAAWSYNSPLHF	TGTGCCAGCAGCTCGGGTGCCGCATGGTCCTATAATTCACCCCTCCACTTT
.	.	TRBV3-1/TRBV3-2	TRBJ2-7	CASSQVTQTEQYF	TGTGCCAGCAGCCAAGTTACCCAGACCGAGCAGTACTTC
.	TRBD1	TRBV19	TRBJ1-2	CASQNRGRENGYTF	TGTGCCAGCCAGAACAGGGGGCGCGAGAATGGCTACACCTTC
.	TRBD1	TRBV13	TRBJ1-2	CASSLGGTGGNYGYTF	TGTGCCAGCAGCTTAGGCGGGACAGGGGGAAACTATGGCTACACCTTC
.	.	TRBV19	TRBJ1-1	CASSRGGMNTEAFF	TGTGCCAGTAGTAGGGGTGGTATGAACACTGAAGCTTTCTTT
few	.	TRBV24-1	TRBJ2-3	CATSDYILGQGVYF	TGTGCCACCAGTGATTATATCTTAGGTCAAGGCGTGTATTTT
.	.	TRBV19	TRBJ1-1	CATTLKGGNTEAFF	TGTGCCACAACTCTTAAGGGGGGTAACACTGAAGCTTTCTTT
once	.	TRBV5-8	TRBJ2-7	CASSYSSYEQYF	TGTGCCAGCAGCTATAGCTCCTACGAGCAGTACTTC
.	.	TRBV3-1/TRBV3-2	TRBJ2-2	CASSQGGRGSNTGELFF	TGTGCCAGCAGCCAAGGTGGCAGGGGAAGTAACACCGGGGAGCTGTTTTTT
.	.	TRBV9	TRBJ1-4	CASSVAGSPNEKLFF	TGTGCCAGCAGCGTAGCTGGTTCACCAAATGAAAAACTGTTTTTT
.	.	TRBV11-3	TRBJ2-2	CASSSLERRTGELFF	TGTGCCAGCAGCTCCCTAGAGCGGCGCACCGGGGAGCTGTTTTTT
.	.	TRBV21-1	TRBJ2-7	CASSNPGQGLEQYF	TGTGCCAGCAGTAATCCGGGACAGGGGCTCGAGCAGTACTTC
once	TRBD1	TRBV19	TRBJ1-2	CASSPGQQSLYGYTF	TGTGCCAGTAGTCCGGGACAGCAAAGTCTCTATGGCTACACCTTC
once	TRBD2	TRBV5-1	TRBJ2-1	CASSTGLAGTEQFF	TGCGCCAGCAGCACCGGACTAGCGGGTACTGAGCAGTTCTTC
few	TRBD1	TRBV5-1	TRBJ1-1	CASSGQQGITEAFF	TGCGCCAGCAGCGGGCAACAGGGGATCACTGAAGCTTTCTTT
.	TRBD1	TRBV19	TRBJ2-2	CASWAGGAGTGELFF	TGTGCCAGTTGGGCAGGGGGCGCGGGCACCGGGGAGCTGTTTTTT